The clone carrying this TCR beta chain appeared a single time. Data came from immunoSEQ multiplex PCR; TCRdb stores just in-frame clones and leaves some out. The sample comprises over 75,000 clones, almost 96% of which are singletons, and roughly 0.22% rests with the top ten. This sample is drawn from a study of technical replicates of blood from a few donors. Sequencing was performed on T cells isolated from PBMCs. The clonotype comes from a human donor in good health.

Here the CDR3 reads CASSITDRENEKLFF. The CDR3 region has the DNA TGTGCCAGTAGTATCACCGACAGGGAGAATGAAAAACTGTTTTTT. This chain links TRBV19 with TRBJ1-4, with 7 positions matching TRBD1. Germline-derived CDR1 and CDR2 are LNHDA and SQIVND (reference sequence). CDR3 size: 15 residues. The V and J ends lost 3 bases and 5 bases, in that order; junction bases with no gene match: 6.